This entry lists 9 T cell receptor beta chains sequenced from one sample in a study of control samples from healthy donors and cancer patients. Data came from immunoSEQ multiplex PCR; TCRdb stores just in-frame clones and leaves some out. The sample yields 100,000 to 150,000 clones, 80% to 95% seen once. The specimen was PBMCs. These receptors originate from an elderly man with head and neck cancer.

The chain is built from TRBV11-2 and TRBJ1-5; D possibly corresponds to TRBD1 (5 bases). This CDR3 contains 15 residues. V was cut by 0 bases and J by 6 bases, with 12 bases left in between. Germline values: CDR1 SGHAT, CDR2 FQNNGV. CDR3 sequence reads: CASSLDRTGVQPQHF. CDR3 coding DNA: TGTGCCAGCAGCTTAGATCGAACGGGGGTTCAGCCCCAGCATTTT. The variable domain in full, with the rest retrieved from reference TRBV11-2 and TRBJ1-5, is EAGVAQSPRYKIIEKRQSVAFWCNPISGHATLYWYQQILGQGPKLLIQFQNNGVVDDSQLPKDRFSAERLKGVDSTLKIQPAKLEDSAVYLCASSLDRTGVQPQHFGDGTRLSIL.

The chain joins TRBV25-1 to TRBJ1-1; a weak D match, TRBD1 (6 bases). This CDR3 spans 14 amino acids. CDR1 is MGHDK and CDR2 is SYGVNS in the germline V gene. The germline V and J ends were trimmed by 6 bases and 8 bases, with 19 bases remaining between them. In DNA form, the CDR3 reads TGTGCCAGCAGGGGCCTGACAGGCGTCGCGGAAGCTTTCTTT. It specifies CASRGLTGVAEAFF.

This chain uses TRBV15 with TRBJ2-7; unclear D gene. Germline CDR1 reads LNHNV; CDR2 reads YYDKDF (reference sequence). The CDR3 spans 13 residues. Trimming pared 5 bases from V and 4 bases from J, leaving 12 bases between. In DNA, the CDR3 is TGTGCCACCAGCCTACCGGGCCCATACGAGCAGTACTTC. Amino acid sequence: CATSLPGPYEQYF.

The genes are TRBV7-8 and TRBJ2-7, with a weak D call TRBD1 (6 bases). Germline V gene lookup returns CDR1 SGHVS and CDR2 FQNEAQ. Trimming took 4 bases from V and 1 from J, leaving 14 bases between them. The CDR3 has 15 residues. In nucleotides, the CDR3 is TGTGCCAGCAGCTCCCAGGGGCTAGCATCCTACGAGCAGTACTTC. Its translation: CASSSQGLASYEQYF.

CDR3 sequence reads: CASSQEGYYYGYTF. The DNA of the CDR3 is TGTGCCAGCAGCCAAGAAGGGTACTACTATGGCTACACCTTC. The chain employs TRBV14 and TRBJ1-2; D unclear. This CDR3 is 14 amino acids long. Germline CDR1 and CDR2: SGHDN and FVKESK. The germline V and J ends were trimmed by 0 bases and 3 bases, with 8 bases remaining between them.

The chain uses TRBV5-1 and TRBJ2-7; 8 nucleotides align to TRBD2. This CDR3 is 15 amino acids long. The germline gives CDR1 SGHRS, CDR2 YFSETQ. V trimming: 4 bases; J trimming: 2 bases; junction bases outside the gene matches: 8. CDR3 residues: CASSPATSATYEQYF. CDR3 in DNA: TGCGCCAGCAGCCCTGCGACTAGCGCTACCTACGAGCAGTACTTC.

The chain has TRBV2 and TRBJ2-1; 7 bases align to TRBD2. Per germline, CDR1 SNHLY and CDR2 FYNNEI. With 8 bases clipped from V and 5 bases from J, the junction kept 9 bases outside the gene matches. The CDR3 contains 14 residues. The CDR3 DNA follows: TGTGCCAGCCTATGGGGGGGTCGGGACAATGAGCAGTTCTTC. Translation: CASLWGGRDNEQFF.

The V gene is TRBV3-1 (or the pseudogene TRBV3-2), the J gene TRBJ1-5, with D maybe TRBD1 (6 bases). The germline V gene has CDR1 LGHDT and CDR2 YNNKEL (reference sequence). This CDR3 region has 13 residues. V lost 8 bases and J 6 bases, leaving 14 bases between the germline ends. Written as DNA, the CDR3 is TGTGCCAGCGGCGGGGGGGCGACTCAGCCCCAGCATTTT. Translated: CASGGGATQPQHF.

The chain combines TRBV5-1 with TRBJ2-5; D possibly matches TRBD1 or TRBD2 (5 bases each). Germline V gene data show CDR1 as SGHRS and CDR2 as YFSETQ. This CDR3 is 15 amino acids long. V shed 4 bases and J shed 3 bases, with 16 bases lying between them. The CDR3 nucleotides read TGCGCCAGCAGCGACCAACCGGGACGTAAAGAGACCCAGTACTTC. It codes for CASSDQPGRKETQYF.